This paragraph covers one T cell receptor (beta chain) sequence. What it binds is not known. TCRdb's copy holds only in-frame clones and misses some; the assay was immunoSEQ multiplex PCR. The table shows 110,000 or so clones, with around two thirds occurring only once. This sample was taken from a study of shared clonotypes between healthy human individuals. The wider study: Serving as donors were two women and a few men, whose ages spanned 18 to 49. Study-wide points: It was expected that sequencing depth would affect clonotype sharing among donors.

Sample: memory CD8+ T cells sorted from blood. Subset denoted: CD45RO+ cells pooled with CCR7-negative TemRA cells. The TCR sequence derives from a woman aged 25 to 45 in good health.

As DNA, the CDR3 is TGTGCCAGCAGTCAAAGAACAGGGGGCCGTATCTTGAACACTGAAGCTTTCTTT. This translates into CASSQRTGGRILNTEAFF. V usage is TRBV27 and J usage is TRBJ1-1; 9 bases are a match to TRBD1. Per the germline V gene, CDR1 is MNHEY and CDR2 is SMNVEV (reference sequence). Trimming cost V 5 bases and J 0 bases; bases outside gene matches: 13. The CDR3 is 18 residues long.